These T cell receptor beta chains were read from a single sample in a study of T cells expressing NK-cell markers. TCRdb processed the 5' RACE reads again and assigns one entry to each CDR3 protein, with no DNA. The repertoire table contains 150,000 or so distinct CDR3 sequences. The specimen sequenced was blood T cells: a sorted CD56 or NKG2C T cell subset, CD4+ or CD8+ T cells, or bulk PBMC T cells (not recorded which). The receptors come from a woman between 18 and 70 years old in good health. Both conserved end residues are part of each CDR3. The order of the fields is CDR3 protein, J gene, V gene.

CDR3aa: CATSVPGTGELFF
j_gene: TRBJ2-2
v_gene: TRBV24-1

CDR3aa: CASSRDFATDTQYF
j_gene: TRBJ2-3
v_gene: TRBV7-2

CDR3aa: CASSRDRDGGNTIYF
j_gene: TRBJ1-3
v_gene: TRBV6-1

CDR3aa: CATSRGPPRQGGETQYF
j_gene: TRBJ2-5
v_gene: TRBV15

CDR3aa: CASSFSGRGDDTQYF
j_gene: TRBJ2-3
v_gene: TRBV5-4

CDR3aa: CASSPGHLSSYEQYF
j_gene: TRBJ2-7
v_gene: TRBV18

CDR3aa: CASSPRPGTGTYEQYF
j_gene: TRBJ2-7
v_gene: TRBV18

CDR3aa: CASSPQGGYGYTF
j_gene: TRBJ1-2
v_gene: TRBV12-3/TRBV12-4

CDR3aa: CSAAGTSRGEQFF
j_gene: TRBJ2-1
v_gene: TRBV20-1

CDR3aa: CASKQTGASYEQYF
j_gene: TRBJ2-7
v_gene: TRBV5-1

CDR3aa: CSATPRAGGNQPQHF
j_gene: TRBJ1-5
v_gene: TRBV20-1

CDR3aa: CASSLHSSGTSGANVLTF
j_gene: TRBJ2-6
v_gene: TRBV5-1

CDR3aa: CASSAGTPKNIQYF
j_gene: TRBJ2-4
v_gene: TRBV27

CDR3aa: CASSLGGQGGFF
j_gene: TRBJ1-1
v_gene: TRBV5-1

CDR3aa: CASTGGYYSPLHF
j_gene: TRBJ1-6
v_gene: TRBV12-3/TRBV12-4

CDR3aa: CASSLGGGSSYEQYF
j_gene: TRBJ2-7
v_gene: TRBV5-1

CDR3aa: CASSLGPVYNEQFF
j_gene: TRBJ2-1
v_gene: TRBV11-2

CDR3aa: CASSVGTSVRQETQYF
j_gene: TRBJ2-5
v_gene: TRBV7-3

CDR3aa: CGASYKPISYNEQFF
j_gene: TRBJ2-1
v_gene: TRBV20-1

CDR3aa: CASSRTGRGTEAFF
j_gene: TRBJ1-1
v_gene: TRBV4-1

CDR3aa: CASSPRTSGSLNEQFF
j_gene: TRBJ2-1
v_gene: TRBV18

CDR3aa: CASSQGDKAYEQYF
j_gene: TRBJ2-7
v_gene: TRBV4-1

CDR3aa: CASSFRREQYF
j_gene: TRBJ2-7
v_gene: TRBV12-3/TRBV12-4

CDR3aa: CASSFWREASTDTQYF
j_gene: TRBJ2-3
v_gene: TRBV27

CDR3aa: CASKKGSLGNTIYF
j_gene: TRBJ1-3
v_gene: TRBV6-1

CDR3aa: CASSNPQGPHAWGTEAFF
j_gene: TRBJ1-1
v_gene: TRBV21-1

CDR3aa: CAISAGLAGGEQYF
j_gene: TRBJ2-7
v_gene: TRBV10-3

CDR3aa: CASSFSYGANVLTF
j_gene: TRBJ2-6
v_gene: TRBV5-6

CDR3aa: CASSSTDHYGYTF
j_gene: TRBJ1-2
v_gene: TRBV5-6

CDR3aa: CASSLTSGVNNEQFF
j_gene: TRBJ2-1
v_gene: TRBV27

CDR3aa: CASSPRQGAGYTF
j_gene: TRBJ1-2
v_gene: TRBV3-1

CDR3aa: CASSLEGQNEKLFF
j_gene: TRBJ1-4
v_gene: TRBV7-3

CDR3aa: CSARGRRAEAFF
j_gene: TRBJ1-1
v_gene: TRBV20-1

CDR3aa: CASSFPGAVHEQYF
j_gene: TRBJ2-7
v_gene: TRBV12-3/TRBV12-4

CDR3aa: CASSLDRATREAFF
j_gene: TRBJ1-1
v_gene: TRBV5-1

CDR3aa: CASSLGGGSNTGELFF
j_gene: TRBJ2-2
v_gene: TRBV5-1

CDR3aa: CASSVSVGRTNTGELFF
j_gene: TRBJ2-2
v_gene: TRBV9

CDR3aa: CASSLYRGGRTDTQYF
j_gene: TRBJ2-3
v_gene: TRBV7-8

CDR3aa: CASSRLGFGNTEAFF
j_gene: TRBJ1-1
v_gene: TRBV11-1

CDR3aa: CASSREGQPLYGYTF
j_gene: TRBJ1-2
v_gene: TRBV6-1

CDR3aa: CASRPTATSYGYTF
j_gene: TRBJ1-2
v_gene: TRBV5-1

CDR3aa: CASSFGRTYNEQFF
j_gene: TRBJ2-1
v_gene: TRBV7-8

CDR3aa: CASSLGPQGALTGELFF
j_gene: TRBJ2-2
v_gene: TRBV11-2

CDR3aa: CASSYNSGSTDTQYF
j_gene: TRBJ2-3
v_gene: TRBV6-2/TRBV6-3

CDR3aa: CASFKNTEAFF
j_gene: TRBJ1-1
v_gene: TRBV2

CDR3aa: CASSPDSSYNSPLHF
j_gene: TRBJ1-6
v_gene: TRBV5-1